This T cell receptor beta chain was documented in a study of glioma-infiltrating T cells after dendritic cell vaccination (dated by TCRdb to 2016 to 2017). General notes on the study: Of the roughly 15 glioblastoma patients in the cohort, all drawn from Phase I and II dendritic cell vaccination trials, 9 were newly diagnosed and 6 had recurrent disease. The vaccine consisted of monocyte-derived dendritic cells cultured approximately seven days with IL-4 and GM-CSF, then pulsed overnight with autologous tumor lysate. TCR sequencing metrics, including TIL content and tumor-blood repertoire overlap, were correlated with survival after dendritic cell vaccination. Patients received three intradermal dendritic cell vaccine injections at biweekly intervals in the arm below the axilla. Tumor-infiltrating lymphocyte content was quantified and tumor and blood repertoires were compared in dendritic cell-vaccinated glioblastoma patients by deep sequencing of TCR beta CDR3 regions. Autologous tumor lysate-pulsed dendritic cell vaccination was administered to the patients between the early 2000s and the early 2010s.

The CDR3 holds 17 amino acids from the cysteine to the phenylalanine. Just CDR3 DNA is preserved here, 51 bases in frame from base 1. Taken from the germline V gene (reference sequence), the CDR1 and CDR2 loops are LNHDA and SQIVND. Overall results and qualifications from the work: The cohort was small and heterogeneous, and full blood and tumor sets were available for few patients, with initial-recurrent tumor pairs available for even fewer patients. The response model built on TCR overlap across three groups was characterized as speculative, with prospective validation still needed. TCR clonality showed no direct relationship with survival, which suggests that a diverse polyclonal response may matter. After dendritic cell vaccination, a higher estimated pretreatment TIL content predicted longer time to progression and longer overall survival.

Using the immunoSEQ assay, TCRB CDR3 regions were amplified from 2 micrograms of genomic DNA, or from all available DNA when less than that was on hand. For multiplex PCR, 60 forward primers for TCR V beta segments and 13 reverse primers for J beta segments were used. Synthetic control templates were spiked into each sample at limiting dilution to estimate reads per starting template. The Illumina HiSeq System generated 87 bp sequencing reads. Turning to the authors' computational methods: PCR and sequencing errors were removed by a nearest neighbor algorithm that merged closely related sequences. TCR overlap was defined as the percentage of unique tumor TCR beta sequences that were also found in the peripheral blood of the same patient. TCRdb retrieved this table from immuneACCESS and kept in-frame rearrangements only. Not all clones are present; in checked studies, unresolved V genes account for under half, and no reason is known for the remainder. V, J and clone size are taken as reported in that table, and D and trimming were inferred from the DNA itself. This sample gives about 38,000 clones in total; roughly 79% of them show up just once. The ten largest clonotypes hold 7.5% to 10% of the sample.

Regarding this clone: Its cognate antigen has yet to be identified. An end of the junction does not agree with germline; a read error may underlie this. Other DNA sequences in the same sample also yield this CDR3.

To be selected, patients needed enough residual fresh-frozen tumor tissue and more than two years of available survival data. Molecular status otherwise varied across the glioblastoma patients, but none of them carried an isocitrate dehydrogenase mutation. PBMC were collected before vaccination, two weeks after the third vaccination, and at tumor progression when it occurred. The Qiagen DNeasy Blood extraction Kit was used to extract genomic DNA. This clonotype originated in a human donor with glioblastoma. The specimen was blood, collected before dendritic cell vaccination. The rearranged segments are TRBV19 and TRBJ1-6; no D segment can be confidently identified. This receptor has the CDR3 CASRDSTVSSYNSPLHF. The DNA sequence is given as TGTGCCAGTAGAGACTCGACGGTGAGCTCCTATAATTCCCCCCTCCACTTT.